Following are 28 T cell receptor beta chains from one sample sequenced in a study of blood T cell repertoires in COVID-19. TCRdb's table, derived via immunoSEQ multiplex PCR, lists solely in-frame clones and lacks some. Of some 250,000 clones listed, around 86% are singletons. The sample consisted of peripheral blood. The source is a man aged 25 to 40 who had recovered from COVID-19.

The V call is TRBV30, the J call TRBJ2-3; 14 positions match TRBD2. Germline V gives CDR1 GTSNPN, CDR2 SVGIG (reference sequence). V lost 4 bases to trimming and J lost 3 bases; unmatched junction nucleotides: 3. The CDR3 is 15 residues long. This CDR3 reads CAWTRLAGGTDTQYF. Written as DNA, the CDR3 is TGTGCCTGGACACGACTAGCGGGGGGGACAGATACGCAGTATTTT.

The chain links TRBV10-3 to TRBJ1-5, with 7 nucleotides matching TRBD1. Germline CDR1 ENHRY, CDR2 SYGVKD. The trim removed 0 bases at V and 5 bases at J, leaving 4 bases unmatched. The CDR3 has 15 residues. The CDR3, as DNA: TGTGCCATCAGTGAGTCGACAGGGAATCATCAGCCCCAGCATTTT. Translation: CAISESTGNHQPQHF.

The chain links TRBV30 to TRBJ1-1, with TRBD1 matching 7 bases. The germline V gene encodes CDR1 GTSNPN and CDR2 SVGIG (reference sequence). CDR3 size: 14 residues. The J segment lost 1 base and the V segment lost 3 bases, leaving 5 bases of the junction unmatched. The CDR3 region has the DNA TGTGCCTGGAGCTTCCGGGACAGGAACACTGAAGCTTTCTTT. Encoded protein: CAWSFRDRNTEAFF.

The V and J genes are TRBV5-1 and TRBJ2-7; 7 nucleotides agree with TRBD2. CDR1 is SGHRS and CDR2 is YFSETQ in the germline V gene. The CDR3 consists of 16 residues. The V gene end was trimmed by 0 bases and the J gene end by 2 bases; junction bases not matched to a gene: 8. In nucleotides, the CDR3 is TGCGCCAGCAGCTTGGTGCCCGGGGGGACCGCCTACGAGCAGTACTTC. It yields the protein CASSLVPGGTAYEQYF.

The chain joins TRBV6-5 to TRBJ2-2; D is possibly TRBD2 (6 bases). The V and J ends lost 8 bases and 4 bases respectively, with 17 bases between them. The germline gives CDR1 MNHEY, CDR2 SVGAGI. The CDR3 consists of 15 residues. DNA of the CDR3: TGTGCCAGCGTGCGGGACCTTTCAATCACCGGGGAGCTGTTTTTT. Amino acids: CASVRDLSITGELFF.

The chain uses TRBV9 and TRBJ2-1, with 9 positions matching TRBD1. Germline V gene sequence: CDR1 SGDLS, CDR2 YYNGEE. V trimming: 4 bases; J trimming: 2 bases; junction bases outside the gene matches: 7. This CDR3 has 16 residues. The CDR3 nucleotides read TGTGCCAGCAGCCCCCGGACAGGGGCAACCTACAATGAGCAGTTCTTC. Encoded protein: CASSPRTGATYNEQFF. Looking up the rest from reference TRBV9 and TRBJ2-1 gives the full variable domain: DSGVTQTPKHLITATGQRVTLRCSPRSGDLSVYWYQQSLDQGLQFLIQYYNGEERAKGNILERFSAQQFPDLHSELNLSSLELGDSALYFCASSPRTGATYNEQFFGPGTRLTVL.

The table lists this clone with a count of one. This chain links TRBV6-6 with TRBJ2-7, with D unresolved. Germline CDR1 and CDR2: MNHNY and SVGAGI (reference sequence). The ends were cut back, 7 bases at V and 1 base at J, with 5 bases in the middle. The CDR3 has 11 amino acids. The CDR3 DNA reads as TGTGCCAGCACCACATCCTACGAGCAGTACTTC. Its protein is CASTTSYEQYF.

The chain joins TRBV10-3 to TRBJ1-3; D gene ambiguous. Per germline, CDR1 ENHRY and CDR2 SYGVKD. V was shortened by 11 bases and J by 2 bases, with 10 bases between the two germline ends. The CDR3 has 12 residues. In DNA, the CDR3 is TGTGCCGTTCAGGTTACTGGAAACACCATATATTTT. Its protein is CAVQVTGNTIYF.

This clone was counted a single time. The chain combines TRBV18 with TRBJ1-2; 7 bases agree with TRBD1. The CDR3 consists of 12 residues. The J segment lost 8 bases and the V segment lost 2 bases, leaving 2 bases of the junction unmatched. CDR1 KGHSH and CDR2 LQKENI come from the germline V gene. CDR3 sequence: CASSPTGDGYTF. Written as DNA, the CDR3 is TGTGCCAGCTCACCAACAGGGGACGGCTACACCTTC.

The chain recombines TRBV18 with TRBJ1-6; D unclear. Trimming took 3 bases from V and 0 from J, leaving 12 bases between them. Germline V gene lookup returns CDR1 KGHSH and CDR2 LQKENI. The CDR3 extends over 17 amino acids. The CDR3 loop is CASSPSAESSYNSPLHF. The CDR3 DNA reads as TGTGCCAGCTCACCCTCGGCGGAGAGCTCCTATAATTCACCCCTCCACTTT.

V gene TRBV15 combines with J gene TRBJ2-7; maybe TRBD1 (5 bases). V was clipped by 1 base and J by 5 bases, with 15 bases between them. Germline values: CDR1 LNHNV, CDR2 YYDKDF (reference sequence). The CDR3 length is 15 residues. The CDR3 protein is CATSRGGKSLDEQYF. CDR3 in DNA: TGTGCCACCAGCAGAGGGGGCAAGTCCTTGGACGAGCAGTACTTC.

Regarding this clone: One end of the junction does not line up with germline, which may come from a read error. The chain couples TRBV20-1 to TRBJ2-7, with a tentative D call TRBD2 (6 bases). The germline CDR1 and CDR2 sequences are DFQATT and SNEGSKA (reference sequence). The CDR3 consists of 11 residues. CDR3 sequence (DNA): TGCAGTGCTAGTGGGGCGGGGCCCTTGTCTTTC. Protein sequence: CSASGAGPLSF.

The chain joins TRBV2 to TRBJ2-5, with 8 bases fitting TRBD2. Per the germline V gene, CDR1 is SNHLY and CDR2 is FYNNEI. V lost 5 bases and J lost 4; bases outside the gene matches: 6. This CDR3 spans 14 amino acids. The DNA for the CDR3 is TGTGCCAGCAGTCAACGGGGGGGCCGAGAGACCCAGTACTTC. Its translation: CASSQRGGRETQYF.

The V gene is TRBV5-1, the J gene TRBJ1-3; 8 positions agree with TRBD1. V lost 10 bases, J lost 3 bases, and 9 bases stayed unmatched. The CDR3 totals 14 residues. Germline loops: CDR1 SGHRS, CDR2 YFSETQ. CDR3 sequence (DNA): TGCGCCCAACGGACAGGGCCTAGTGGAAACACCATATATTTT. It yields the protein CAQRTGPSGNTIYF.

The V and J genes are TRBV19 and TRBJ1-1; 8 bases map to TRBD1. V trimming: 3 bases; J trimming: 5 bases; junction bases outside the gene matches: 5. Germline-derived CDR1 and CDR2 are LNHDA and SQIVND (reference sequence). The CDR3 runs to 14 residues. The chain's CDR3 is CASSIGRGRTEAFF. The CDR3 DNA sequence: TGTGCCAGTAGTATCGGCAGGGGGCGGACTGAAGCTTTCTTT. The full variable domain, rest sourced from reference TRBV19 and TRBJ1-1, is DGGITQSPKYLFRKEGQNVTLSCEQNLNHDAMYWYRQDPGQGLRLIYYSQIVNDFQKGDIAEGYSVSREKKESFPLTVTSAQKNPTAFYLCASSIGRGRTEAFFGQGTRLTVV.

The rearrangement links TRBV4-3 to TRBJ2-3, with 13 bases identical to TRBD2. CDR1 LGHNA and CDR2 YSLEER come from the germline V gene. CDR3 size: 17 residues. The J segment lost 3 bases and the V segment lost 3 bases, leaving 6 bases of the junction unmatched. The CDR3 loop reads CASSHGLAGASTDTQYF. The CDR3 DNA reads TGCGCCAGCAGCCATGGACTAGCGGGGGCCTCGACAGATACGCAGTATTTT.

The chain is built from TRBV11-2 and TRBJ1-1; no clear D. CDR3 size: 14 residues. Trimming left V 5 bases short and J 7 bases short, with 17 bases between. Germline V gives CDR1 SGHAT, CDR2 FQNNGV. This chain's CDR3 is CASSPIGGIGEAFF. The CDR3 nucleotides are TGTGCCAGCAGCCCCATTGGCGGGATCGGTGAAGCTTTCTTT.

The rearrangement links TRBV10-3 to TRBJ1-2; maybe TRBD1 (5 bases). This CDR3 region has 12 residues. Germline CDR1 is ENHRY and CDR2 is SYGVKD. V was pared by 7 bases and J by 6 bases, with 12 bases between. The CDR3 DNA is TGTGCCATCATAGGCGGGGCGGATGGCTACACCTTC. As protein: CAIIGGADGYTF.

This chain joins TRBV11-3 and TRBJ2-1; the D gene is possibly TRBD1 (6 bases). Trimming left V 5 bases short and J 7 bases short, with 27 bases between. CDR1 and CDR2 (germline): SGHNT, YENEEA. There are 18 residues in the CDR3. CDR3 residues: CASSPGVLQGRVLNEQFF. As DNA, the CDR3 is TGTGCCAGCAGCCCCGGGGTCCTACAGGGTCGAGTTTTGAATGAGCAGTTCTTC.

Regarding this clone: Other DNA sequences within the sample encode an identical CDR3. The V gene is TRBV2, the J gene TRBJ1-2; 10 bases are shared with TRBD1. V dropped 4 bases and J dropped 7; count of bases not matched to a gene: 0. The CDR3 loop spans 12 amino acids. Germline values: CDR1 SNHLY, CDR2 FYNNEI. In DNA form, the CDR3 reads TGTGCCAGCAGTGGGACAGGGGGTGGCTACACCTTC. Protein: CASSGTGGGYTF.

V usage is TRBV19 and J usage is TRBJ1-5; perhaps TRBD1 as D (6 bases). This CDR3 is 13 amino acids long. Looked up from germline, CDR1 is LNHDA and CDR2 is SQIVND (reference sequence). V lost 5 bases, J lost 9 bases, and 14 bases lay in between. CDR3 protein: CASSESGAPPQHF. CDR3 nucleotides: TGTGCCAGTAGTGAGTCAGGGGCCCCGCCCCAGCATTTT.

This chain links TRBV6-5 with TRBJ1-1; 8 bases are shared with TRBD1. This CDR3 has 14 residues. Germline values: CDR1 MNHEY, CDR2 SVGAGI. V trimming: 6 bases; J trimming: 4 bases; junction bases outside the gene matches: 7. The DNA for the CDR3 is TGTGCCAGCAGCCTGACAGGGGCCGGCACTGAAGCTTTCTTT. This encodes CASSLTGAGTEAFF.

The chain combines TRBV13 with TRBJ1-2, with no clear D. Between the trimmed V and J ends, which lost 5 bases and 5 bases, there was a span of 12 bases. CDR3 length: 13 residues. The germline V gene encodes CDR1 PRHDT and CDR2 FYEKMQ (reference sequence). The CDR3 nucleotides read TGTGCCAGCAGCCCCGGGTGGGAGTATGGCTACACCTTC. This gives the protein CASSPGWEYGYTF. Combining the CDR3 with reference TRBV13 and TRBJ1-2 gives the whole variable domain AAGVIQSPRHLIKEKRETATLKCYPIPRHDTVYWYQQGPGQDPQFLISFYEKMQSDKGSIPDRFSAQQFSDYHSELNMSSLELGDSALYFCASSPGWEYGYTFGSGTRLTVV.

The rearrangement uses TRBV9 and TRBJ2-7; 9 nucleotides line up with TRBD2. The CDR3 length is 16 residues. Per germline, CDR1 SGDLS and CDR2 YYNGEE. Unmatched junction bases numbered 10, after V lost 2 bases and J lost 4 bases. The CDR3 DNA reads TGTGCCAGCAGCGTCGCAGACCTAGCGGGGATTTACGAGCAGTACTTC. Translation: CASSVADLAGIYEQYF.

The chain recombines TRBV27 with TRBJ1-2, with D possibly being TRBD1 (5 bases). Germline V gives CDR1 MNHEY, CDR2 SMNVEV (reference sequence). V dropped 0 bases and J dropped 8 bases, with 13 bases sitting between them. CDR3 length: 14 amino acids. CDR3 region: CASSLSRQGYGYTF. The CDR3 coding sequence is TGTGCCAGCAGTTTATCGAGGCAGGGATACGGCTACACCTTC.

The genes are TRBV15 and TRBJ2-7; the match to TRBD1 covers 7 bases. V dropped 1 base and J dropped 3; count of bases not matched to a gene: 6. From germline, CDR1 is LNHNV and CDR2 YYDKDF (reference sequence). The CDR3 sequence is 15 residues long. The DNA of the CDR3 is TGTGCCACCAGCAGAGGAGGGGGCGAGCGCTACGAGCAGTACTTC. Its translation is CATSRGGGERYEQYF.

V gene TRBV5-1 combines with J gene TRBJ2-3; 11 nucleotides line up with TRBD1. V lost 4 bases and J lost 8; bases outside the gene matches: 15. Per the germline V gene, CDR1 is SGHRS and CDR2 is YFSETQ. The CDR3 has 17 amino acids. For the CDR3, the DNA is TGCGCCAGCAGCCACACCTCCGGGACAGGGGGTTCGGGTACGCAGTATTTT. It codes for CASSHTSGTGGSGTQYF.

J is TRBJ2-3 and V is TRBV6-5, with 7 bases aligning to TRBD2. Germline V lookup: CDR1 MNHEY, CDR2 SVGAGI. The V segment lost 0 bases and the J segment 3 bases; nucleotides outside the gene matches: 6. The CDR3 is made up of 16 amino acids. CDR3 nucleotides: TGTGCCAGCAGTTACTCGAGCCAGCGGGGTACAGATACGCAGTATTTT. This sequence encodes CASSYSSQRGTDTQYF.